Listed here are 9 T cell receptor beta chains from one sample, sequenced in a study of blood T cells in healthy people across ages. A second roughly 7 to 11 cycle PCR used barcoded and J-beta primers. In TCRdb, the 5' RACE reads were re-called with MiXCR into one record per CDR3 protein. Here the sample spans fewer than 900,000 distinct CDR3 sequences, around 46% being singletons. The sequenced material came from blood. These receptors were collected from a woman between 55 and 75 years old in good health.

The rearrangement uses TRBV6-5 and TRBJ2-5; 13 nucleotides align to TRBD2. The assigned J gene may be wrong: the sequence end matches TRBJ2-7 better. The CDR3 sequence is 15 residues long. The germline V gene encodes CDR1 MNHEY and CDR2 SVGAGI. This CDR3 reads CASSYAGLAGFEQYF. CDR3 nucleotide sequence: TGTGCCAGCAGTTACGCGGGACTAGCGGGATTCGAGCAGTACTTC.

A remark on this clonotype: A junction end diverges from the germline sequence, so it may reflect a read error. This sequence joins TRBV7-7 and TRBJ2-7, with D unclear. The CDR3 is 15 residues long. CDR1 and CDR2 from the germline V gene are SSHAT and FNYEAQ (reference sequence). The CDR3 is CASSPLGGFSYEQYF. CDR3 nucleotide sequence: TGTGCTAGCAGCCCCCTGGGCGGCTTCTCCTACGAGCAGTACTTC.

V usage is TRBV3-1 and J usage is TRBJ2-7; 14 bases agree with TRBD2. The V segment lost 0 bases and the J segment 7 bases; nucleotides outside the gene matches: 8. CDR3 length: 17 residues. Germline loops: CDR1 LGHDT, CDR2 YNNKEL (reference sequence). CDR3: CASSQDFAGLAGEEQYF. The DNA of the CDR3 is TGTGCCAGCAGCCAAGATTTCGCGGGACTAGCGGGAGAGGAGCAGTACTTC.

The CDR3, as DNA: TGTGCCAGCAGCTCGGGACAGGGGGTCCCCTTTAATAATTCACCCCTCCACTTT. Translating gives CASSSGQGVPFNNSPLHF. The chain is built from TRBV7-6 and TRBJ1-6; TRBD1 agrees at 11 bases. V shed 4 bases, J shed 5 bases, and the junction held 10 bases outside the gene matches. Germline-derived CDR1 and CDR2 are SGHVS and FNYEAQ. The CDR3 spans 18 residues.

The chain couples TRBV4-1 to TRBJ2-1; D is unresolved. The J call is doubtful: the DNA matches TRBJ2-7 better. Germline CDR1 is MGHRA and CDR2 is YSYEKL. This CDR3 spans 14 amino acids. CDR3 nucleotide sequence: TGCGCCAGCAGCCTAGAAATTAACTACAATGAGCAGTACTTC. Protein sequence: CASSLEINYNEQYF.

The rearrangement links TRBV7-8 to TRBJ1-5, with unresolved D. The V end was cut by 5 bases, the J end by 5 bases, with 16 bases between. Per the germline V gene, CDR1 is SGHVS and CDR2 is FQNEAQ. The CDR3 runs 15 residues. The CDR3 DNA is TGTGCCAGCAGCACAATGGGCAGCCTAGATCAGCCCCAGCATTTT. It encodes CASSTMGSLDQPQHF. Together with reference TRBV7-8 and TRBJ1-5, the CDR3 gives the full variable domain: GAGVSQSPRYKVAKRGQDVALRCDPISGHVSLFWYQQALGQGPEFLTYFQNEAQLDKSGLPSDRFFAERPEGSVSTLKIQRTQQEDSAVYLCASSTMGSLDQPQHFGDGTRLSIL.

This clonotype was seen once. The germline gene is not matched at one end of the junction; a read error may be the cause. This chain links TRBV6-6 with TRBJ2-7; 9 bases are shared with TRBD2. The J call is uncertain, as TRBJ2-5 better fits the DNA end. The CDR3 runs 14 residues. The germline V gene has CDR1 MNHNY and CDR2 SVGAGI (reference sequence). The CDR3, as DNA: TGTGCCGGCAGTTACCAGACTAGCGGAGAGACCCAGTACTTC. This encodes CAGSYQTSGETQYF.

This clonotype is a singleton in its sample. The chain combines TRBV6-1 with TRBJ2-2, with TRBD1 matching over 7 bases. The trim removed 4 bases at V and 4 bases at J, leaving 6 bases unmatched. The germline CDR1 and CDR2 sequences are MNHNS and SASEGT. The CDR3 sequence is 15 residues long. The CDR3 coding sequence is TGTGCCAGCAGTGGTCTACAGGGGAGCACCGGGGAGCTGTTTTTT. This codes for CASSGLQGSTGELFF.

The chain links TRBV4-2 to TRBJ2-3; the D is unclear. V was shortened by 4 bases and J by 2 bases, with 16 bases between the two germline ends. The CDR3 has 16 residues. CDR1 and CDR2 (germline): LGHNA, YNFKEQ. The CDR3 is CASSPLGGSFTDTQYF. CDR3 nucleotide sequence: TGTGCCAGCAGCCCGCTAGGCGGATCATTCACAGATACGCAGTATTTT.